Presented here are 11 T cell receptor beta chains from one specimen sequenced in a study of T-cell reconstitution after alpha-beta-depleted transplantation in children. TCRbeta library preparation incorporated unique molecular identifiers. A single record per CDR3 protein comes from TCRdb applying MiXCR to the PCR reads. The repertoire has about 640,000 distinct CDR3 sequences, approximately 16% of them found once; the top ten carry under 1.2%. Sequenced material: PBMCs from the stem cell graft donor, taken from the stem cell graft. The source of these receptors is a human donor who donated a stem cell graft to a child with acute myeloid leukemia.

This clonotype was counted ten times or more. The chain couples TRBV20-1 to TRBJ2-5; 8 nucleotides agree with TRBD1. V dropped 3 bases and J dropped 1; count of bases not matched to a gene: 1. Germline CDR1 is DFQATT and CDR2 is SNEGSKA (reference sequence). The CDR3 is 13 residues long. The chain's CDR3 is CSASGQGQETQYF. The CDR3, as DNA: TGCAGTGCTAGTGGACAGGGCCAAGAGACCCAGTACTTC.

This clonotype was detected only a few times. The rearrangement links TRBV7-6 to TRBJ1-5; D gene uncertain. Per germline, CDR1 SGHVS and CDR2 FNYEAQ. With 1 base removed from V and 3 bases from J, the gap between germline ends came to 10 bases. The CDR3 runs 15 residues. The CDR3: CASSLDGRINQPQHF. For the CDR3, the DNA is TGTGCCAGCAGCTTAGACGGCAGGATCAATCAGCCCCAGCATTTT. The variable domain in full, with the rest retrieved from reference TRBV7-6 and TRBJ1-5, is GAGVSQSPRYKVTKRGQDVALRCDPISGHVSLYWYRQALGQGPEFLTYFNYEAQQDKSGLPNDRFSAERPEGSISTLTIQRTEQRDSAMYRCASSLDGRINQPQHFGDGTRLSIL.

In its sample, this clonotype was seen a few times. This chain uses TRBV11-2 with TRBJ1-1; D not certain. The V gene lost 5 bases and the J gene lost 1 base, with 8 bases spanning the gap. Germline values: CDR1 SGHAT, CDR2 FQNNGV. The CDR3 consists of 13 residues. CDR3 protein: CASSQTSNTEAFF. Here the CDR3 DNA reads TGTGCCAGCAGCCAGACATCGAACACTGAAGCTTTCTTT.

This CDR3 reads CASSLGTGVAEKLFF. The CDR3 DNA reads TGCGCCAGCAGCTTGGGGACAGGGGTGGCGGAAAAACTGTTTTTT. This rearrangement joins TRBV5-1 to TRBJ1-4, with 9 bases that match TRBD1. The CDR3 totals 15 residues. V was pared by 0 bases and J by 8 bases, with 5 bases of the junction left unmatched. Germline V gives CDR1 SGHRS, CDR2 YFSETQ.

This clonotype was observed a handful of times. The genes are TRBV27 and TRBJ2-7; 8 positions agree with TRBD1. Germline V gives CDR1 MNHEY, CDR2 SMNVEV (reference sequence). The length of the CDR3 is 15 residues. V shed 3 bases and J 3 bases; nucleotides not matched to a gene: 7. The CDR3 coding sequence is TGTGCCAGCAGTTTCCGGTCGACAGGGGACTACGAGCAGTACTTC. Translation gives CASSFRSTGDYEQYF.

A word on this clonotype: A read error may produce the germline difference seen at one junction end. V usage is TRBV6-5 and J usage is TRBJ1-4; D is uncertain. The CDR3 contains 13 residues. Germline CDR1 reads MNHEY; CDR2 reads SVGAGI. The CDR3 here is CASSYLSNEELFF. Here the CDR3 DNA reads TGTGCCAGCAGTTACTTGAGTAATGAAGAACTGTTTTTT.

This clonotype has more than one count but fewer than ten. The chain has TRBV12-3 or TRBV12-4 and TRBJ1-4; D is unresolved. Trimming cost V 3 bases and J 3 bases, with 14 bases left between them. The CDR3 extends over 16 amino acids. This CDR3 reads CASSLVGPISNEKLFF. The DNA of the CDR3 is TGTGCCAGCAGTTTGGTGGGTCCGATTTCTAATGAAAAACTGTTTTTT.

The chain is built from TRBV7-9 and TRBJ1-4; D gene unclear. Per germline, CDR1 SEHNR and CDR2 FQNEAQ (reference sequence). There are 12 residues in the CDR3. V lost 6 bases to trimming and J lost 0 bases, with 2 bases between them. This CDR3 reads CASRSTNEKLFF. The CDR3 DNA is TGTGCCAGCAGGTCAACTAATGAAAAACTGTTTTTT.

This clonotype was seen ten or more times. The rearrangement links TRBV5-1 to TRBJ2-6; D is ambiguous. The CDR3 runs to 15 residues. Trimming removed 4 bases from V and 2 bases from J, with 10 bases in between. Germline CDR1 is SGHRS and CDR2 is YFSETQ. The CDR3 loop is CASSQVVAGANVLTF. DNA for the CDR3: TGCGCCAGCAGCCAAGTTGTGGCTGGGGCCAACGTCCTGACTTTC. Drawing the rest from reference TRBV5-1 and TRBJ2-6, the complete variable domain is KAGVTQTPRYLIKTRGQQVTLSCSPISGHRSVSWYQQTPGQGLQFLFEYFSETQRNKGNFPGRFSGRQFSNSRSEMNVSTLELGDSALYLCASSQVVAGANVLTFGAGSRLTVL.

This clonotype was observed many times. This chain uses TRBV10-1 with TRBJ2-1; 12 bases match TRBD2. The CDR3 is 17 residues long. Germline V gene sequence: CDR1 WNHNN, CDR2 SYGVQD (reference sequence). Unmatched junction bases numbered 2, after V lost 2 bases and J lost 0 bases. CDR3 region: CASSEGLAGTSYNEQFF. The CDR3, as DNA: TGCGCCAGCAGTGAGGGACTAGCGGGGACCTCCTACAATGAGCAGTTCTTC.

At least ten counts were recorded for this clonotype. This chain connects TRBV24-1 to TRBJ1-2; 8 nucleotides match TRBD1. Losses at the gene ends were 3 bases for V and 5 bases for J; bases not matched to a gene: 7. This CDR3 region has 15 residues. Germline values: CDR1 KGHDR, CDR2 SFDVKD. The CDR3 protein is CATSDAGTGDYGYTF. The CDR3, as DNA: TGTGCCACCAGTGATGCAGGGACAGGCGATTATGGCTACACCTTC.